This T cell receptor beta chain derives from a study of OX40 agonist ivuxolimab in advanced cancers. Study overall: The patients received ivuxolimab by intravenous route every 2 weeks at 0.01 to 10 mg/kg. Findings and caveats of the study: Dose levels from 0.1 to 3.0 mg/kg saw CD4+ and CD8+ blood T cells expand clonally by week 6. Averaged across samples, CD8+ T cells carried more expanded clones than CD4+ did.

This CDR3 is 16 amino acids long. Trimming cost V 4 bases and J 4 bases; bases outside gene matches: 6. The germline V gene has CDR1 SGHRS and CDR2 YFSETQ. Notes on this clone: What it recognizes is unknown.

The data were produced by immunoSEQ multiplex PCR, yet TCRdb's version contains in-frame clones alone and is incomplete. The sample includes fewer than 90,000 clones, 86% of them seen just once. At baseline, cycle 4 day 1, and cycle 7 day 1, blood was sampled. This receptor was obtained from an adult with an advanced solid tumor such as melanoma, head and neck, liver or kidney cancer. This rearrangement joins TRBV5-1 to TRBJ2-1; 12 nucleotides match TRBD1. The source material was CD4+ or CD8+ T cells sorted from blood, sampled in a trial of the OX40 agonist ivuxolimab. CDR3 protein: CASSLGTGGDYNEQFF. In DNA form, the CDR3 reads TGCGCCAGCAGCCTCGGGACAGGGGGCGATTACAATGAGCAGTTCTTC. The variable domain in full, with the rest retrieved from reference TRBV5-1 and TRBJ2-1, is KAGVTQTPRYLIKTRGQQVTLSCSPISGHRSVSWYQQTPGQGLQFLFEYFSETQRNKGNFPGRFSGRQFSNSRSEMNVSTLELGDSALYLCASSLGTGGDYNEQFFGPGTRLTVL.